The 21 T cell receptor beta chains given below trace back to one sample, sequenced in a study of identical twins. TCRdb redid the calling of the 5' RACE reads with MiXCR, one entry per CDR3 protein. The sample includes over 600,000 distinct CDR3 sequences, around 20% seen only once; the top ten take more than 4%. This sample was also put to use in a study of T cells expressing NK-cell markers.

The sequencing input was PBMCs. Source of these receptors: a woman aged 18-35 years in good health.

The rearrangement uses TRBV5-1 and TRBJ1-1; the D is unclear. Germline loops: CDR1 SGHRS, CDR2 YFSETQ. The length of the CDR3 is 13 residues. Trimming pared 3 bases from V and 9 bases from J, leaving 15 bases between. The CDR3 reads CASSSGPPQQAFF. DNA of the CDR3: TGCGCCAGCAGCTCTGGACCCCCACAACAAGCTTTCTTT. Based on the CDR3 plus reference TRBV5-1 and TRBJ1-1, the full variable domain is KAGVTQTPRYLIKTRGQQVTLSCSPISGHRSVSWYQQTPGQGLQFLFEYFSETQRNKGNFPGRFSGRQFSNSRSEMNVSTLELGDSALYLCASSSGPPQQAFFGQGTRLTVV.

This clonotype was seen a single time. The genes are TRBV7-2 and TRBJ2-3; D is tentatively TRBD1 or TRBD2 (5 bases each). Per germline, CDR1 SGHTA and CDR2 FQGNSA. The CDR3 length is 16 residues. V dropped 4 bases and J dropped 5 bases, with 19 bases sitting between them. In DNA form, the CDR3 reads TGTGCCAGCAGCTCAGGGACGGGCAGAACTAGAGATACGCAGTATTTT. Translated, it gives CASSSGTGRTRDTQYF.

The V call is TRBV9, the J call TRBJ2-3; 7 bases are shared with TRBD2. Germline V gene lookup returns CDR1 SGDLS and CDR2 YYNGEE. Trimming took 0 bases from V and 2 from J; bases not matched to a gene: 3. CDR3 length: 15 residues. The CDR3 loop reads CASSVGEGNTDTQYF. CDR3 nucleotides: TGTGCCAGCAGCGTAGGGGAGGGGAACACAGATACGCAGTATTTT.

The sample holds a few counts of this clonotype. The chain employs TRBV6-6 and TRBJ1-1, with 7 bases matching TRBD1. V was clipped by 3 bases and J by 7 bases; unmatched bases: 5. The germline CDR1 and CDR2 sequences are MNHNY and SVGAGI (reference sequence). This CDR3 has 13 amino acids. CDR3 loop: CASSYKGAVEAFF. Here the CDR3 DNA reads TGTGCCAGCAGTTATAAGGGGGCTGTTGAAGCTTTCTTT.

The V call is TRBV28, the J call TRBJ2-5, with 12 bases identical to TRBD2. The CDR3 contains 15 residues. CDR1 and CDR2 (germline): MDHEN, SYDVKM. V lost 6 bases and J lost 4; bases outside the gene matches: 6. CDR3 nucleotide sequence: TGTGCCAGCAGCTCTACTAGCGGGGGGTCAGAGACCCAGTACTTC. It encodes CASSSTSGGSETQYF.

CDR3 sequence (DNA): TGCGCCAGCAGACCCTTCGGGGAGGGTGAGCAGTTCTTC. Translating gives CASRPFGEGEQFF. The V and J genes are TRBV10-2 and TRBJ2-1, with 7 bases identical to TRBD2. CDR1 and CDR2 from the germline V gene are WSHSY and SAAADI. V gave up 6 bases and J gave up 9 bases; unmatched junction bases: 8. CDR3 length: 13 amino acids.

This clonotype was detected only once. This sequence joins TRBV9 and TRBJ1-2, with 7 bases matching TRBD1. V lost 3 bases, J lost 7 bases, and 6 bases stayed unmatched. The germline V gene encodes CDR1 SGDLS and CDR2 YYNGEE. This CDR3 comprises 13 residues. CDR3 nucleotides: TGTGCCAGCAGCGGAGGGGGCGCGGGTGGCTACACCTTC. It is translated as CASSGGGAGGYTF.

This clonotype was detected once. V and J are TRBV11-2 and TRBJ2-1; TRBD2 matches at 12 bases. With V trimmed by 6 bases and J by 10 bases, 7 bases remained unmatched. Germline V gene sequence: CDR1 SGHAT, CDR2 FQNNGV. There are 14 residues in the CDR3. Written as DNA, the CDR3 is TGTGCCAGCAGAAGACTAGCGGGGGATTACGAGCAGTTCTTC. This encodes CASRRLAGDYEQFF.

This clonotype has ten or more counts. The CDR3 is CASSLAPPYEQYF. In nucleotides, the CDR3 is TGTGCCAGCAGTTTAGCCCCTCCCTACGAGCAGTACTTC. The rearrangement links TRBV12-3 or TRBV12-4 to TRBJ2-7; D gene ambiguous. The CDR3 length is 13 residues. The germline V and J ends were trimmed by 0 bases and 2 bases, with 5 bases remaining between them.

The V gene is TRBV7-9, the J gene TRBJ1-1; no reliable D call. The CDR3 has 12 residues. With 5 bases removed from V and 5 bases from J, the gap between germline ends came to 9 bases. CDR1 is SEHNR, CDR2 FQNEAQ, per germline (reference sequence). This CDR3 is CASSPEVTEAFF. The CDR3 nucleotides are TGTGCCAGCAGCCCTGAGGTAACTGAAGCTTTCTTT.

This clonotype was detected a few times. V is TRBV6-1 and J is TRBJ1-5, with no clear D. Deletions cut 7 bases from V and 2 bases from J, with 12 bases between. This CDR3 spans 14 amino acids. CDR1 MNHNS and CDR2 SASEGT come from the germline V gene. CDR3 protein: CASNRGGGNQPQHF. Here the CDR3 DNA reads TGTGCCAGCAACAGAGGAGGCGGCAATCAGCCCCAGCATTTT.

This chain links TRBV12-5 with TRBJ2-1; D is perhaps TRBD2 (6 bases). Germline V gene sequence: CDR1 LGHNT, CDR2 FRNRAP. V lost 0 bases, J lost 10 bases, and 13 bases lay in between. CDR3 length equals 14 residues. The CDR3: CASGLVGGGGEQFF. As DNA, the CDR3 is TGTGCTAGTGGTTTGGTAGGTGGTGGGGGGGAGCAGTTCTTC.

The chain has TRBV6-6 and TRBJ2-1; D call uncertain. The CDR3 length is 13 residues. CDR1 is MNHNY, CDR2 SVGAGI, per germline (reference sequence). V lost 6 bases, J lost 5 bases, and 11 bases lay in between. CDR3 DNA: TGTGCCAGCAGGGGGTCGGCAGACAATGAGCAGTTCTTC. Amino acid sequence: CASRGSADNEQFF.

This clonotype was detected only a few times. This rearrangement joins TRBV6-5 to TRBJ1-6; D possibly corresponds to TRBD1 (5 bases). CDR3 length: 15 residues. Germline CDR1 reads MNHEY; CDR2 reads SVGAGI. Trimming left V 2 bases short and J 11 bases short, with 16 bases between. DNA for the CDR3: TGTGCCAGCAGTTACGAGGGACGTCGGGTTACACCCCTCCACTTT. As protein: CASSYEGRRVTPLHF.

This clonotype was seen a few times. V and J are TRBV4-2 and TRBJ2-5; a weak D match, TRBD1 (6 bases). CDR3 length: 15 residues. Germline V gives CDR1 LGHNA, CDR2 YNFKEQ. Trimming took off 3 bases at V and 2 bases at J, with 13 bases between the two ends. The CDR3 spells CASSQAGQPQETQYF. In DNA, the CDR3 is TGTGCCAGCAGCCAGGCCGGACAGCCGCAAGAGACCCAGTACTTC.

The chain is built from TRBV4-3 and TRBJ2-6; no clear D gene. Trimming stripped 1 base from V and 2 bases from J, with 18 bases between. The CDR3 sequence is 19 residues long. Germline CDR1 reads LGHNA; CDR2 reads YSLEER. The DNA of the CDR3 is TGCGCCAGCAGCCAAGTACTCCGCTTCGGGTCAGCTGGGGCCAACGTCCTGACTTTC. Protein product: CASSQVLRFGSAGANVLTF.

The sample holds a few counts of this clonotype. The rearrangement uses TRBV12-3 or TRBV12-4 and TRBJ2-3; 10 bases map to TRBD2. V lost 3 bases, J lost 3 bases, and 9 bases stayed unmatched. This CDR3 spans 17 amino acids. The CDR3, as DNA: TGTGCCAGCAGTTTTTTACTAGCGGGGATGGGGACAGATACGCAGTATTTT. Amino acid sequence: CASSFLLAGMGTDTQYF.

The chain recombines TRBV18 with TRBJ2-7; 7 bases match TRBD1. The CDR3 is 15 residues long. Unmatched junction bases numbered 10, after V lost 3 bases and J lost 5 bases. Germline lookup yields CDR1 KGHSH and CDR2 LQKENI. CDR3 DNA sequence: TGTGCCAGCTCACCTATGGGCAGAGGGGGCGACGAGCAGTACTTC. Translated: CASSPMGRGGDEQYF. The full variable domain, in which reference TRBV18 and TRBJ2-7 provide the parts outside the CDR3, is NAGVMQNPRHLVRRRGQEARLRCSPMKGHSHVYWYRQLPEEGLKFMVYLQKENIIDESGMPKERFSAEFPKEGPSILRIQQVVRGDSAAYFCASSPMGRGGDEQYFGPGTRLTVT.

This clonotype was found a few times. J is TRBJ1-5 and V is TRBV20-1, with 10 positions matching TRBD1. The germline V gene has CDR1 DFQATT and CDR2 SNEGSKA (reference sequence). This CDR3 is 18 amino acids long. J gave up 1 base and V 0 bases, and 9 bases lay outside the gene matches. In DNA form, the CDR3 reads TGCAGTGCTAGAGATGGGCGACAGGGGGCTCGGAGCAATCAGCCCCAGCATTTT. This translates into CSARDGRQGARSNQPQHF.

Ten or more counts support this clonotype. The chain is built from TRBV20-1 and TRBJ2-2; D possibly corresponds to TRBD2 (6 bases). The V gene lost 4 bases and the J gene lost 1 base, with 10 bases spanning the gap. CDR1 and CDR2 from the germline V gene are DFQATT and SNEGSKA (reference sequence). The CDR3 covers 14 residues. DNA for the CDR3: TGCAGTGCTACTAGCGTGAAGAACACCGGGGAGCTGTTTTTT. Translation gives CSATSVKNTGELFF.

The rearrangement joins TRBV12-3 or TRBV12-4 to TRBJ2-3, with a tentative D call TRBD2 (5 bases). With 8 bases removed from V and 3 bases from J, the gap between germline ends came to 18 bases. The CDR3 consists of 15 residues. CDR3 amino acids: CASPFRGKITDTQYF. CDR3 nucleotide sequence: TGTGCCAGCCCTTTCCGAGGGAAGATAACAGATACGCAGTATTTT.